These T cell receptor beta chains were read from a single sample in a study of blood T cell repertoires in COVID-19. Clones were sequenced by immunoSEQ multiplex PCR, and TCRdb holds only the in-frame ones, with some missing. This sample yields about 250,000 clones, of which under 90% are seen a single time; roughly 16% belongs to the top ten. The sequenced sample consisted of PBMCs or T cells enriched from blood (not recorded which). Receptor source: a man aged 18 to 29 who had recovered from COVID-19. The CDR3 runs from the conserved cysteine through the conserved F or W. Fields, in order: V gene, J gene, clone size, D gene, CDR3 DNA, CDR3 protein. The D gene is left open where the match is weak. Expanded clones are given a class, and other clones once, few, many or no size at all.

TRBV7-2	TRBJ1-2	NA	TRBD1	TGTGCCAGCAGCTTAGGGGACAGGGGACATGGCTACACCTTC	CASSLGDRGHGYTF
TRBV27	TRBJ1-3	few	NA	TGTGCCAGCAGCCGCGGGCCTGAAGGAAACACCATATATTTT	CASSRGPEGNTIYF
TRBV28	TRBJ2-1	NA	TRBD2	TGTGCCAGCAGCCTTGGTAGCGGGAGGGGGGATGATGAGCAGTTCTTC	CASSLGSGRGDDEQFF
TRBV7-9	TRBJ1-1	NA	NA	TGTGCCAGCAGCTTAGCGCGGGAGGAAGCTTTCTTT	CASSLAREEAFF
TRBV5-1	TRBJ1-2	NA	TRBD1	TGCGCCAGCAGCTTACAGGGGATGGACTATGGCTACACCTTC	CASSLQGMDYGYTF
TRBV25-1	TRBJ1-1	NA	TRBD1	TGTGCCAGCAGCCAAAGAGGAACAGGGGGTGGTCGCACTGAAGCTTTCTTT	CASSQRGTGGGRTEAFF
TRBV10-3	TRBJ1-2	NA	TRBD1	TGTGCCATTTGGGACAGGGGAGCCATTCTAGGGCACTATGGCTACACCTTC	CAIWDRGAILGHYGYTF
TRBV11-3	TRBJ2-3	few	NA	TGTGCCAGCAGCTCATTCGGACAGAGCACAGATACGCAGTATTTT	CASSSFGQSTDTQYF
TRBV29-1	TRBJ1-2	once	NA	TGCAGCGTTGAGAGGGGGTATAACTATGGCTACACCTTC	CSVERGYNYGYTF
TRBV4-1	TRBJ1-2	NA	NA	TGCGCCAGCAGCCAAGGTCCCATGGACAAGAGCTATGGCTACACCTTC	CASSQGPMDKSYGYTF
TRBV6-5	TRBJ2-2	NA	NA	TGTGCCAGCAGTTACTACTCTTCCGGGGAGCTGTTTTTT	CASSYYSSGELFF
TRBV30	TRBJ2-2	few	NA	TGTGCCTGGAGTGTCCTGGGGGCATCAGACACCGGGGAGCTGTTTTTT	CAWSVLGASDTGELFF
TRBV21-1	TRBJ2-1	once	NA	TGTGCCAGCAGCAAAGGGAGGGTAGCGGGATTAGTCTACAATGAGCAGTTCTTC	CASSKGRVAGLVYNEQFF
TRBV27	TRBJ2-1	NA	TRBD2	TGTGCCAGCAGTCGCCGTGGGACTAGCGGCTACAATGAGCAGTTCTTC	CASSRRGTSGYNEQFF
TRBV9	TRBJ1-4	NA	TRBD1	TGTGCCAGCAGCGCCGGGGGACAGGGATCAAATGAAAAACTGTTTTTT	CASSAGGQGSNEKLFF
TRBV7-9	TRBJ2-6	NA	TRBD1	TGTGCCAGCAGCTCCTACTCAGGGGGTGGGGCCAACGTCCTGACTTTC	CASSSYSGGGANVLTF
TRBV10-3	TRBJ2-5	NA	TRBD1	TGTGCCATCAGTGGGGGGGACAGGGGGTCCCAAGAGACCCAGTACTTC	CAISGGDRGSQETQYF
TRBV7-9	TRBJ1-3	NA	TRBD1	TGTGCCAGCAGCGGGACAGCGCGAAACACCATATATTTT	CASSGTARNTIYF
TRBV18	TRBJ2-3	NA	TRBD2	TGTGCCAGCTCACCCCTAGCGGGGCACACAGATACGCAGTATTTT	CASSPLAGHTDTQYF
TRBV11-2	TRBJ1-6	NA	NA	TGTGCCAGCAGAGGGAGGGCGGCAGATGGCTCCTATAATTCACCCCTCCACTTT	CASRGRAADGSYNSPLHF
TRBV7-6	TRBJ2-1	NA	NA	TGTGCCAGCAGCTTAGCTCCGGAGGTTAATGAGCAGTTCTTC	CASSLAPEVNEQFF
TRBV4-1	TRBJ2-7	NA	NA	TGCGCCAGCAGCCAAGTAGGAACGACCGTACGGGGCTACGAGCAGTACTTC	CASSQVGTTVRGYEQYF
TRBV15	TRBJ1-5	NA	NA	TGTGCCACCAGCAGAGGTCTGGCCGGCAGGGCGGATCAGCCCCAGCATTTT	CATSRGLAGRADQPQHF
TRBV28	TRBJ2-7	few	NA	TGTGCCAGCAGTCGTGGGGTAGCGGTTTACGAGCAGTACTTC	CASSRGVAVYEQYF
TRBV7-2	TRBJ1-4	NA	NA	TGTGCCAGCAGCTCGGACCGGGACTTTAATGAAAAACTGTTTTTT	CASSSDRDFNEKLFF
TRBV7-9	TRBJ1-2	NA	NA	TGTGCCAGCAGCTTAGGTCCGGCTAACTATGGCTACACCTTC	CASSLGPANYGYTF
TRBV20-1	TRBJ1-2	NA	NA	TGCAGTGCTAGTTCCGGGGTTAACTATGGCTACACCTTC	CSASSGVNYGYTF
TRBV19	TRBJ2-3	NA	TRBD2	TGTGCCAGTAGTATTCGACTAGCGGGGGCCACAGATACGCAGTATTTT	CASSIRLAGATDTQYF
TRBV6-5	TRBJ1-5	NA	NA	TGTGCCAGCAGTTTACGACAGGATCAGCCCCAGCATTTT	CASSLRQDQPQHF
TRBV7-9	TRBJ2-2	NA	NA	TGTGCCAGCAGCTTAGATCGGGCCGGGGAGCTGTTTTTT	CASSLDRAGELFF
TRBV18	TRBJ2-5	once	NA	TGTGCCAGCTCACCACCGGCCGCACCGGAGACCCAGTACTTC	CASSPPAAPETQYF
TRBV6-5	TRBJ2-2	few	TRBD1	TGTGCCAGCACCAGGGACAGACCGAACACCGGGGAGCTGTTTTTT	CASTRDRPNTGELFF
TRBV9	TRBJ2-7	NA	NA	TGTGCCAGCAGCGTAGAGGCAGGGCCCCAAAGCTCCTACGAGCAGTACTTC	CASSVEAGPQSSYEQYF
TRBV5-4	TRBJ1-6	NA	TRBD1	TGTGCCAGCAGCCCCGGGACAGATTGGACTTCACCCCTCCACTTT	CASSPGTDWTSPLHF
TRBV2	TRBJ2-1	NA	TRBD2	TGTGCCAGCAGCAGGGATAGGGGACTAGCGGAGGGGGGCTCCTACAATGAGCAGTTCTTC	CASSRDRGLAEGGSYNEQFF
TRBV12-3/TRBV12-4	TRBJ2-7	NA	NA	TGTGCCAGCACTACGGACAGCTCCTACGAGCAGTACTTC	CASTTDSSYEQYF
TRBV30	TRBJ2-3	NA	NA	TGTGCCTGGAAATGGACAGACCACACAGATACGCAGTATTTT	CAWKWTDHTDTQYF
TRBV5-4	TRBJ1-3	NA	NA	TGTGCCAGCAGCTTGCTCTCTGGAAACACCATATATTTT	CASSLLSGNTIYF
TRBV7-2	TRBJ2-1	NA	NA	TGTGCCAGCAGCCCCCAGGGCAATGAGCAGTTCTTC	CASSPQGNEQFF
TRBV27	TRBJ2-1	NA	TRBD2	TGTGCCAGCAGTCCCTCCGGGACTAGCGGGAGTGAGCAGTTCTTC	CASSPSGTSGSEQFF
TRBV3-1/TRBV3-2	TRBJ2-7	NA	NA	TGTGCCAGCAGCCAAGCGGGAACCGTCGAGCAGTACTTC	CASSQAGTVEQYF
TRBV9	TRBJ2-7	NA	TRBD2	TGTGCCAGCAGCGTAGGTCCAGCGGGAGAGAACTACGAGCAGTACTTC	CASSVGPAGENYEQYF
TRBV4-2	TRBJ2-1	NA	TRBD1	TGTGCCAGCAGCCTAGGGGACAGGGACAATGAGCAGTTCTTC	CASSLGDRDNEQFF
TRBV10-3	TRBJ1-2	few	NA	TGTGCCATCAGTGAACGGAACTATGGCTACACCTTC	CAISERNYGYTF
TRBV10-3	TRBJ2-2	NA	TRBD2	TGTGCCATCAGTCTAGCGGGGTACACCGGGGAGCTGTTTTTT	CAISLAGYTGELFF
TRBV5-6	TRBJ1-1	NA	NA	TGTGCCAGCAGCTCTCTGAGCAGGCTGAACACTGAAGCTTTCTTT	CASSSLSRLNTEAFF
TRBV28	TRBJ2-5	NA	TRBD1	TGTGCCAGCAGTTCCGTGACAGGGGAGGAGACCCAGTACTTC	CASSSVTGEETQYF
TRBV7-2	TRBJ2-7	NA	TRBD2	TGTGCCAGCAGCTTAAGTCCCGGGACTAGCGCTCGTGGGGAGCAGTACTTC	CASSLSPGTSARGEQYF
TRBV5-1	TRBJ2-5	NA	TRBD1	TGCGCCAGCAGCTCGACAGGGGCAACAGAGACCCAGTACTTC	CASSSTGATETQYF
TRBV9	TRBJ2-3	NA	NA	TGTGCCAGCAGCGTAGCCACTAGCCCCGTCGAGGATACGCAGTATTTT	CASSVATSPVEDTQYF
TRBV6-5	TRBJ1-2	NA	NA	TGTGCCAGCAGTTACTCCGCAGCTAACTATGGCTACACCTTC	CASSYSAANYGYTF
TRBV3-1/TRBV3-2	TRBJ2-4	NA	TRBD1	TGTGCCAGCAGCCAAGGGGACAGGGGGTTGCGAAACATTCAGTACTTC	CASSQGDRGLRNIQYF
TRBV18	TRBJ1-2	NA	TRBD1	TGTGCCAGCTCACCAGGGACAGGGGGCATCGATGGCTACACCTTC	CASSPGTGGIDGYTF